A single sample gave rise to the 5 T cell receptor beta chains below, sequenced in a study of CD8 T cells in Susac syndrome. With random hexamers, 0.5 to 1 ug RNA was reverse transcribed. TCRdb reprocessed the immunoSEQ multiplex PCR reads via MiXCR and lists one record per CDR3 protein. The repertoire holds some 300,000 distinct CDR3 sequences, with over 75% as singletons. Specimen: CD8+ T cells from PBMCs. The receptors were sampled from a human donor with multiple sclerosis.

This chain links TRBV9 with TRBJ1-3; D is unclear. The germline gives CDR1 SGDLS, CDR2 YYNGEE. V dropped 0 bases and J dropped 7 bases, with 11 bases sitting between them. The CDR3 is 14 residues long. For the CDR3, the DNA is TGTGCCAGCAGCGTAGATGGCAGCCAGAACACCATATATTTT. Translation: CASSVDGSQNTIYF.

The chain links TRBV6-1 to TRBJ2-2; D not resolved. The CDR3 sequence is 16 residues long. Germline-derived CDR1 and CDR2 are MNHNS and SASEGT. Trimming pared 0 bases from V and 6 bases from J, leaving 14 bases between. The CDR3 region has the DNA TGTGCCAGCAGTGAAGCGGCAGGCGAAGGGTCCGGGGAGCTGTTTTTT. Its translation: CASSEAAGEGSGELFF.

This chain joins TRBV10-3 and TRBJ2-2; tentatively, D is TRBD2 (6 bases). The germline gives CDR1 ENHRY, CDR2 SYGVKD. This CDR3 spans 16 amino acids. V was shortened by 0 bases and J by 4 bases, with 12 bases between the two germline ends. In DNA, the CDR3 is TGTGCCATCAGTGAGTCGGCTAGCGAAATCACCGGGGAGCTGTTTTTT. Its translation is CAISESASEITGELFF.

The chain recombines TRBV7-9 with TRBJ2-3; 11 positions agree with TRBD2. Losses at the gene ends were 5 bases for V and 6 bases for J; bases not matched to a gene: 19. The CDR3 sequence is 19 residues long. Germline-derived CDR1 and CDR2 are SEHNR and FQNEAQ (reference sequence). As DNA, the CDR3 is TGTGCCAGCAGCGTATGGGGGGCCCTAGCGGGGGGCCGAGGGGATACGCAGTATTTT. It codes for CASSVWGALAGGRGDTQYF.

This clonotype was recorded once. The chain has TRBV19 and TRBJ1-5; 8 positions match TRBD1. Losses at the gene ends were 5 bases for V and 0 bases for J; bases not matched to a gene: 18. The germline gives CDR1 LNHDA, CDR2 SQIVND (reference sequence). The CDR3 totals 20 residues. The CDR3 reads CASSLWSTGGRYSSNQPQHF. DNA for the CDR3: TGTGCCAGTAGTTTATGGTCTACAGGGGGTAGATATTCTAGCAATCAGCCCCAGCATTTT.